The 3 T cell receptor beta chains below all came from one sample that was sequenced in a study of T cell repertoires in cytomegalovirus infection. TCRdb re-derived calls from the reads in MiXCR, one entry per CDR3 protein. The sample holds 630,000 or so distinct CDR3 sequences; approximately 24% are singletons and the top ten take roughly 8%. The sample taken for sequencing was CD8+ T cells from PBMCs. Every receptor here comes from a human donor in good health (CMV status not recorded). Some clones in this sample may be carry-over from other donors' samples.

This clonotype was seen a few times. The J gene is TRBJ2-4, the V gene TRBV13, with D tentatively TRBD2 (6 bases). Deletions cut 4 bases from V and 7 bases from J, with 17 bases between. This CDR3 region has 15 residues. CDR1 is PRHDT, CDR2 FYEKMQ, per germline (reference sequence). CDR3: CASSSPGGAGNIQYF. The CDR3 DNA sequence: TGTGCCAGCAGCTCCCCCGGAGGGGCAGGGAACATTCAGTACTTC.

This clonotype was counted at least ten times. The V gene is TRBV6-5, the J gene TRBJ2-5; 8 bases match TRBD2. The CDR3 is made up of 15 amino acids. The V segment lost 3 bases and the J segment 5 bases; nucleotides outside the gene matches: 8. Germline V CDR1 and CDR2: MNHEY, SVGAGI. Here the CDR3 DNA reads TGTGCCAGCAGTTATCGGGGGGGGCCTTTGGAGACCCAGTACTTC. It specifies CASSYRGGPLETQYF.

This clonotype occurred many times. The CDR3 DNA follows: TGTGCCAGCAGCGGCAGGGTTGGTGGAAACACCATATATTTT. It yields the protein CASSGRVGGNTIYF. The chain carries TRBV7-9 and TRBJ1-3; a weak D match, TRBD1 (5 bases). From germline, CDR1 is SEHNR and CDR2 FQNEAQ (reference sequence). The length of the CDR3 is 14 residues. With 5 bases removed from V and 3 bases from J, the gap between germline ends came to 11 bases. The complete variable domain, with remaining parts taken from reference TRBV7-9 and TRBJ1-3, reads DTGVSQNPRHKITKRGQNVTFRCDPISEHNRLYWYRQTLGQGPEFLTYFQNEAQLEKSRLLSDRFSAERPKGSFSTLEIQRTEQGDSAMYLCASSGRVGGNTIYFGEGSWLTVV.